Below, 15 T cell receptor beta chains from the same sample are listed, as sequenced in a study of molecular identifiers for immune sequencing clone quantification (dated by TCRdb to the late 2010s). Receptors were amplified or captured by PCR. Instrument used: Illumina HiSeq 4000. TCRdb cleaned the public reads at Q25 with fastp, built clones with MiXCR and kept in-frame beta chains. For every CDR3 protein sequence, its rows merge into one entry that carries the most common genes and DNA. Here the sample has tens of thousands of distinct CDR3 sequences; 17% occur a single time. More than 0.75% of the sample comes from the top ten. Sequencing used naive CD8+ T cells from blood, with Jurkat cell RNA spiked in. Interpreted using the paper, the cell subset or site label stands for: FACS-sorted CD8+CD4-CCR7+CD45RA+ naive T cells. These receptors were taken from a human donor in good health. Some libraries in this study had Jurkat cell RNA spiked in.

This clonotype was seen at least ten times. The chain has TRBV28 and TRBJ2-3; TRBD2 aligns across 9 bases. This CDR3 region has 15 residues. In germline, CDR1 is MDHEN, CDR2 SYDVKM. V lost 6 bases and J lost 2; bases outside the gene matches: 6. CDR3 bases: TGTGCCAGCAGCCTAGGGGGACTAGCCACAGATACGCAGTATTTT. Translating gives CASSLGGLATDTQYF. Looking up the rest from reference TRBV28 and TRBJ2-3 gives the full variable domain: DVKVTQSSRYLVKRTGEKVFLECVQDMDHENMFWYRQDPGLGLRLIYFSYDVKMKEKGDIPEGYSVSREKKERFSLILESASTNQTSMYLCASSLGGLATDTQYFGPGTRLTVL.

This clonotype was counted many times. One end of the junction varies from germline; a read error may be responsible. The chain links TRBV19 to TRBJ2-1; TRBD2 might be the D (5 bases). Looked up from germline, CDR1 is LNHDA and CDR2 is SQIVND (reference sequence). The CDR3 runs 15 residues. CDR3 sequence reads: CASSAIPDSHNEQFF. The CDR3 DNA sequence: TGTGCCAGTAGTGCAATCCCGGACTCCCACAATGAGCAGTTCTTC.

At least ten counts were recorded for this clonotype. The CDR3 is CASSLGPLEQYF. The CDR3 DNA is TGTGCCAGCAGCTTAGGGCCCCTCGAGCAGTACTTC. The V call is TRBV13, the J call TRBJ2-7; D gene ambiguous. Trimming removed 0 bases from V and 6 bases from J, with 6 bases in between. The germline V gene has CDR1 PRHDT and CDR2 FYEKMQ (reference sequence). CDR3 length equals 12 residues.

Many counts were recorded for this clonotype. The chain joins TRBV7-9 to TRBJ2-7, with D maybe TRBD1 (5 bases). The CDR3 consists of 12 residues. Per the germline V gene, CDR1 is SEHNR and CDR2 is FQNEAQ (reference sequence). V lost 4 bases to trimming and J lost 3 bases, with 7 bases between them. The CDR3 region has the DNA TGTGCCAGCAGCTCACAGGACTACGAGCAGTACTTC. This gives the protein CASSSQDYEQYF.

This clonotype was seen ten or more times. CDR3 DNA sequence: TGCGCCAGCAGCCAAGATCGCCCCGCTATCTTAGCTAAAAACGGCTACACCTTC. Translation: CASSQDRPAILAKNGYTF. The V gene is TRBV4-3, the J gene TRBJ1-2; D unresolved. The V end lost 0 bases, the J end lost 8 bases, and 25 bases lay between the germline ends. The CDR3 sequence is 18 residues long. Germline V CDR1 and CDR2: LGHNA, YSLEER.

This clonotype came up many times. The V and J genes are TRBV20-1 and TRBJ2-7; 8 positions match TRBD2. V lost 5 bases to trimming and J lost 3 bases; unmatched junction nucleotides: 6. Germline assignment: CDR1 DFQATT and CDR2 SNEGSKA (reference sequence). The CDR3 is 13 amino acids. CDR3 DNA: TGCAGTGCTTTTAGCGGGACGGACTACGAGCAGTACTTC. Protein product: CSAFSGTDYEQYF.

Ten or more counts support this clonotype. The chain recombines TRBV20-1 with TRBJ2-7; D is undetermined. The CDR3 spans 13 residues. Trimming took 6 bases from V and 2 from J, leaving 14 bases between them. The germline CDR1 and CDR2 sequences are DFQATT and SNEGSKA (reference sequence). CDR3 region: CSARESGAYEQYF. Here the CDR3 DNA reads TGCAGTGCCCGAGAGTCTGGGGCCTACGAGCAGTACTTC.

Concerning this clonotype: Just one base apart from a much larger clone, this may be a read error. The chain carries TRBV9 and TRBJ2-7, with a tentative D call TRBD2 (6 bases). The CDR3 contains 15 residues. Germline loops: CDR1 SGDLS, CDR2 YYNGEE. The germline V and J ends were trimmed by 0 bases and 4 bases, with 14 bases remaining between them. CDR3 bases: TGTGCCAGCAGCGTAGCCGGGTACGGGGGTTACGAGCAGTACTTC. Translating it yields CASSVAGYGGYEQYF.

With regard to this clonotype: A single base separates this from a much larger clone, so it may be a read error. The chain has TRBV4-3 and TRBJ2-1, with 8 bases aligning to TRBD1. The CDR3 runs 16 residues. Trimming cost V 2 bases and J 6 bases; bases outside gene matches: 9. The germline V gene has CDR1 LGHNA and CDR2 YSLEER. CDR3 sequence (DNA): TGCGCCAGCAGCCAACAGACAGGGGTCCCCTGCAATGAGCAGTTCTTC. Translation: CASSQQTGVPCNEQFF.

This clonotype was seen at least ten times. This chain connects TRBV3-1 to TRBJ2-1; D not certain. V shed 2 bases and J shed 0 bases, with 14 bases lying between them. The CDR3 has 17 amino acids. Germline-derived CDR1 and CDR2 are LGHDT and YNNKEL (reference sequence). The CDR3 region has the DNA TGTGCCAGCAGCCAATCGGTTATCCAGAGCTCCTACAATGAGCAGTTCTTC. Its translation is CASSQSVIQSSYNEQFF.

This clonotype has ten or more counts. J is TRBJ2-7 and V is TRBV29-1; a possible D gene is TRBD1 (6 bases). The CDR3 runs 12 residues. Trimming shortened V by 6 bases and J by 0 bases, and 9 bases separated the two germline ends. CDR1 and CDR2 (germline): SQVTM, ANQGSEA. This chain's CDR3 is CSVEQGSYEQYF. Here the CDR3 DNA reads TGCAGCGTAGAACAGGGCTCCTACGAGCAGTACTTC.

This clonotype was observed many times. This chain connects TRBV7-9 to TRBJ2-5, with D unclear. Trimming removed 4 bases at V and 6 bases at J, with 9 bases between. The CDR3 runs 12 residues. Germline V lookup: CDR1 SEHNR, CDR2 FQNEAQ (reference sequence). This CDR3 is CASSYEEQTQYF. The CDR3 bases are TGTGCCAGCAGCTACGAGGAACAGACCCAGTACTTC.

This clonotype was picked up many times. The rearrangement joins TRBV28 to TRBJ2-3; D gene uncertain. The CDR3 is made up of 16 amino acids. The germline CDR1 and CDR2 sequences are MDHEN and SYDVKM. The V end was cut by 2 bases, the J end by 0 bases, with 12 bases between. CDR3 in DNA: TGTGCCAGCAGTTTAAATCCCTTAGTTAGCACAGATACGCAGTATTTT. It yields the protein CASSLNPLVSTDTQYF.

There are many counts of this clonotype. The CDR3 DNA follows: TGTGCCAGCAGCTTAGAGTTTTCGGGGACCCTTAAGGAAAAACTGTTTTTT. Protein sequence: CASSLEFSGTLKEKLFF. This sequence joins TRBV7-9 and TRBJ1-4, with D perhaps matching TRBD1 (5 bases). V was clipped by 1 base and J by 8 bases, with 20 bases between them. This CDR3 has 17 amino acids. Germline loops: CDR1 SEHNR, CDR2 FQNEAQ (reference sequence).

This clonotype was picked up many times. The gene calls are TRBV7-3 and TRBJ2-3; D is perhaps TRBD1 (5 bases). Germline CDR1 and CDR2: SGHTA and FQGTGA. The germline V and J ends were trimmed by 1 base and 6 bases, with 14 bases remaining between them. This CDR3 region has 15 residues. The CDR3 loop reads CASSLNGDSTDTQYF. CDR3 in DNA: TGTGCCAGCAGCTTAAACGGCGACAGTACGGATACGCAGTATTTT.